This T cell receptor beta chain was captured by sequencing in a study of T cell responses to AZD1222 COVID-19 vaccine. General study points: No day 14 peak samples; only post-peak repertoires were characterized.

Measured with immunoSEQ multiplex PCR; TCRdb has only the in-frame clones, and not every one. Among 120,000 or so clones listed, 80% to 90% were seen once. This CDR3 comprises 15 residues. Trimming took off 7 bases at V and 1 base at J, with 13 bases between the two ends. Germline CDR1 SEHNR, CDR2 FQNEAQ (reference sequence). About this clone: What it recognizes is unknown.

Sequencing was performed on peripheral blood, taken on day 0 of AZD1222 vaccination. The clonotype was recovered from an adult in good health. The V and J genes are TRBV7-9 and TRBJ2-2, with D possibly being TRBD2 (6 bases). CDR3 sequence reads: CASTRGNRNTGELFF. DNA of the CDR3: TGTGCCAGCACCCGGGGGAACAGGAACACCGGGGAGCTGTTTTTT.